There are many counts of the clone carrying this TCR beta chain. Its specificity is not known. TCR beta CDR3 regions were amplified from RNA transcripts. The library came from an HTBI-primed first-round RT-PCR and a second-round multiplex PCR. Via MiXCR, TCRdb re-called the multiplex PCR reads, giving one row per CDR3 protein. The sample lists about 1.1 million distinct CDR3 sequences, about two fifths occurring once. Certain patients were not enrolled. These were patients with other autoimmune diseases, uncontrolled infections, pregnancy or lactation. The authors diagnosed from clinical symptoms, serum thyroxine, TRAb, thyroid ultrasound and orbital computed tomography. Trimming stripped 5 bases from V and 4 bases from J, with 19 bases between. This CDR3 region has 17 residues. Germline CDR1 and CDR2: KGHDR and SFDVKD. This entry belongs to a study of Graves' ophthalmopathy and Graves' hyperthyroidism. Across the whole study: By definition, stable hyperthyroidism involved no ophthalmopathy within 18 months of follow-up.

Regarding the study as a whole: The model predicted ophthalmopathy progression with more than 70% sensitivity and around 72% specificity.

J is TRBJ2-2 and V is TRBV24-1; D may be TRBD1 (6 bases). The receptor comes from an adult man with Graves' hyperthyroidism. What was sequenced was peripheral blood or thyroid tissue (not recorded which). The CDR3 DNA reads TGTGCCACCAGTGGAGGTCCGGGACATCTACTCACCGGGGAGCTGTTTTTT. Translated: CATSGGPGHLLTGELFF.